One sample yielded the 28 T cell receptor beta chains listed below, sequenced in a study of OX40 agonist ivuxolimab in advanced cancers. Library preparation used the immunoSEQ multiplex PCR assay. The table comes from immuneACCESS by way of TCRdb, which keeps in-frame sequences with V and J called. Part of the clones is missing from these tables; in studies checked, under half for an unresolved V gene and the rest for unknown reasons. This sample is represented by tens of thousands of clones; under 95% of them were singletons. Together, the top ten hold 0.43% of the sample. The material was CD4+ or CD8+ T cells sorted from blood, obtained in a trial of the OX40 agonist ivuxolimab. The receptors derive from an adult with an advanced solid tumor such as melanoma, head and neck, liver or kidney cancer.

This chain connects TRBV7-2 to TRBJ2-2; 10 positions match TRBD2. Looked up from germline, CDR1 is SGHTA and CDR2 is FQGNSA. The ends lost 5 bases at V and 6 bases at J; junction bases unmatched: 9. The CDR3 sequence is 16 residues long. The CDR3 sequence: CASSEGLADIPGELFF. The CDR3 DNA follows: TGTGCCAGCAGCGAAGGACTAGCGGACATACCCGGGGAGCTGTTTTTT.

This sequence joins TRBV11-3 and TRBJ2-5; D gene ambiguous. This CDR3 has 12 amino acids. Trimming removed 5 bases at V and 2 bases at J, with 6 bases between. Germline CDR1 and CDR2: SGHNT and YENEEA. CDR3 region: CASSPNQETQYF. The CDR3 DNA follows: TGTGCCAGCAGCCCAAATCAAGAGACCCAGTACTTC. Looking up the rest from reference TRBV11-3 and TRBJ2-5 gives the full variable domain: EAGVVQSPRYKIIEKKQPVAFWCNPISGHNTLYWYLQNLGQGPELLIRYENEEAVDDSQLPKDRFSAERLKGVDSTLKIQPAELGDSAVYLCASSPNQETQYFGPGTRLLVL.

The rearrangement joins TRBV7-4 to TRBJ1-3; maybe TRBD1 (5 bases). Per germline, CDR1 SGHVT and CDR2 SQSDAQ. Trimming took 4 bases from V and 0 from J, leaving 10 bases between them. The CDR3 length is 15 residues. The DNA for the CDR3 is TGTGCCAGCAGCTCGGACACAGGCTCTGGAAACACCATATATTTT. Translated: CASSSDTGSGNTIYF.

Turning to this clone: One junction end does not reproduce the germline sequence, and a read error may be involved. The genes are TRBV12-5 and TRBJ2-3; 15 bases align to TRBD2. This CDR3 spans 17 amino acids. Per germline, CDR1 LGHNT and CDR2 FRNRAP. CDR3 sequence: CASALGLAGGSTDTQYF. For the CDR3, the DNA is TGTGCTAGTGCTTTGGGACTAGCGGGGGGTAGCACAGATACGCAGTATTTT.

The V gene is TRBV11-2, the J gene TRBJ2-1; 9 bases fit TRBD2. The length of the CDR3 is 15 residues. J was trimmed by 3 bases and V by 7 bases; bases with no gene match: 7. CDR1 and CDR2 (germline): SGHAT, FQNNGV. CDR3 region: CASTVLAGFYNEQFF. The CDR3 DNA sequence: TGTGCCAGCACCGTACTAGCGGGTTTCTACAATGAGCAGTTCTTC.

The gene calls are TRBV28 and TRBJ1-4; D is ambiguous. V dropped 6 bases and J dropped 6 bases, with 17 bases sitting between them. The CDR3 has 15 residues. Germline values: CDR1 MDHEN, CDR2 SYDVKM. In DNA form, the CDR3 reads TGTGCCAGCAGCCCGTCGTGGCGCCAGGATGAAAAACTGTTTTTT. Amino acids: CASSPSWRQDEKLFF.

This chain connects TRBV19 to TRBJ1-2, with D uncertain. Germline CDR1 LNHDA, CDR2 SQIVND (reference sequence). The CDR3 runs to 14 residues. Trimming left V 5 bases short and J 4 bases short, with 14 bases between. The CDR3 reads CASSPLGGIYGYTF. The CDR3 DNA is TGTGCCAGTAGTCCACTAGGAGGGATCTATGGCTACACCTTC.

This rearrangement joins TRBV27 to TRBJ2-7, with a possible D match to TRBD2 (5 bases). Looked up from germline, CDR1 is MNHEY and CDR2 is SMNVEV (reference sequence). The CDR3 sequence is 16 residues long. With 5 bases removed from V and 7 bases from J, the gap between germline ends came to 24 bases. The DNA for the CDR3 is TGTGCCAGCAGTCTCACCGTCAGGACGGGAATCTTGGAGCAGTACTTC. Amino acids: CASSLTVRTGILEQYF.

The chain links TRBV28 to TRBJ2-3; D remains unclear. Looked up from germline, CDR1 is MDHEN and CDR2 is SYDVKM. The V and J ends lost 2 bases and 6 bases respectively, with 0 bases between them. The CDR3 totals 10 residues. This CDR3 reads CASSLDTQYF. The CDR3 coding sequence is TGTGCCAGCAGTTTAGATACGCAGTATTTT. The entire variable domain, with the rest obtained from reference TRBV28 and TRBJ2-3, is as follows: DVKVTQSSRYLVKRTGEKVFLECVQDMDHENMFWYRQDPGLGLRLIYFSYDVKMKEKGDIPEGYSVSREKKERFSLILESASTNQTSMYLCASSLDTQYFGPGTRLTVL.

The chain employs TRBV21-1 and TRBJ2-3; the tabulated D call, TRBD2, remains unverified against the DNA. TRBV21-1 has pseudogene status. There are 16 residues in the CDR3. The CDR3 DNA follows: TGTGCCAGCACCCAGACTAGCGGGAGGGCTGGTGATACGCAGTATTTT. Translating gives CASTQTSGRAGDTQYF.

The CDR3 DNA reads TGCGCCAGCAGCTACACAGGGAACGGCTACACCTTC. Translated: CASSYTGNGYTF. The chain employs TRBV5-1 and TRBJ1-2; TRBD1 might be the D (6 bases). The germline gives CDR1 SGHRS, CDR2 YFSETQ. V dropped 3 bases and J dropped 8 bases, with 11 bases sitting between them. This CDR3 has 12 amino acids.

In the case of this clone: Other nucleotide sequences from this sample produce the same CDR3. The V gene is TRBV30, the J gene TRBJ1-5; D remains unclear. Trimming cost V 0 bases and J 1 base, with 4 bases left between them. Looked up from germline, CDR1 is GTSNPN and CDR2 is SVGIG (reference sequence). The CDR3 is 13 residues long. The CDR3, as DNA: TGTGCCTGGAGTGTAGACAGCAATCAGCCCCAGCATTTT. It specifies CAWSVDSNQPQHF.

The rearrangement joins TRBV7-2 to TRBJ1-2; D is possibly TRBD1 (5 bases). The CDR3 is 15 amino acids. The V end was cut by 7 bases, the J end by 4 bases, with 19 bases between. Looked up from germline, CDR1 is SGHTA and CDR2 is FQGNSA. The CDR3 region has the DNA TGTGCCAGCACCCCAGACCCAGGGAGCTTCTATGGCTACACCTTC. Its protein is CASTPDPGSFYGYTF.

Here the CDR3 DNA reads TGTGCCAGCAGTCTGTGGACTAGCGGGGGAACAGATACGCAGTATTTT. Encoded protein: CASSLWTSGGTDTQYF. The chain combines TRBV27 with TRBJ2-3, with 13 bases matching TRBD2. V lost 5 bases to trimming and J lost 3 bases; unmatched junction nucleotides: 5. CDR3 length: 16 amino acids. Per the germline V gene, CDR1 is MNHEY and CDR2 is SMNVEV (reference sequence).

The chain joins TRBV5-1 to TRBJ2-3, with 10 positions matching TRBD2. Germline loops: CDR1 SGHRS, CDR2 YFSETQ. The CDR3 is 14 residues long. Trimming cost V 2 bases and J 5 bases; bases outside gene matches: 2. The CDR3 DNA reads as TGCGCCAGCAGCTTAACTAGCGGGGAAGATACGCAGTATTTT. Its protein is CASSLTSGEDTQYF.

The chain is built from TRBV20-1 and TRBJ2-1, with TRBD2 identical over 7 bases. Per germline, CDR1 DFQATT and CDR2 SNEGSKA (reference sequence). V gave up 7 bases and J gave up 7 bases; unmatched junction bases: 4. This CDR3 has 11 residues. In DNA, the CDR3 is TGCAGTGTCCTAGCGGCAAATGAGCAGTTCTTC. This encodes CSVLAANEQFF.

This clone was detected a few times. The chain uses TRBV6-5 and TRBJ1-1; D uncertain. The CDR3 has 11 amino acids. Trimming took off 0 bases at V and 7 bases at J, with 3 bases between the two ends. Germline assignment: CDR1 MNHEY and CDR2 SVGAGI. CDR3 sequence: CASSYSGEAFF. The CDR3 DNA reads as TGTGCCAGCAGTTACTCAGGTGAAGCTTTCTTT.

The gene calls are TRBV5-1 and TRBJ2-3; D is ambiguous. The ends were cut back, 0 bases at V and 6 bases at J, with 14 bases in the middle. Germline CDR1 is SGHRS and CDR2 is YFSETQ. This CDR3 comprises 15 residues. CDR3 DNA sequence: TGCGCCAGCAGCTTGGGTTTTTTAGAAACCGATACGCAGTATTTT. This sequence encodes CASSLGFLETDTQYF.

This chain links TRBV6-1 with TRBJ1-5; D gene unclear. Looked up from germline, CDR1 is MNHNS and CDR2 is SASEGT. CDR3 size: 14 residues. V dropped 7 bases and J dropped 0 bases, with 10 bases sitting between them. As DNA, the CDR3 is TGTGCCAGCACCCCCGTGGGTAGCAATCAGCCCCAGCATTTT. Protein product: CASTPVGSNQPQHF.

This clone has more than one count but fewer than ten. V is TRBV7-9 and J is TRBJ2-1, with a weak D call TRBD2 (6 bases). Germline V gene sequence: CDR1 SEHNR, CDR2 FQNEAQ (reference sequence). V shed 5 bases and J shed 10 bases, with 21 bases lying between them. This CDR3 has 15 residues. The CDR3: CASSRISGSGVEQFF. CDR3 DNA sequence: TGTGCCAGCAGCCGTATCAGCGGTTCGGGGGTAGAGCAGTTCTTC.

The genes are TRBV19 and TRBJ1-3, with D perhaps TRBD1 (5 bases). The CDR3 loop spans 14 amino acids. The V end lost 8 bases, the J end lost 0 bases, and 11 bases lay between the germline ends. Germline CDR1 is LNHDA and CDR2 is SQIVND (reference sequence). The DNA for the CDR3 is TGTGCCAGTGGGGGTTCGAGCTCTGGAAACACCATATATTTT. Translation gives CASGGSSSGNTIYF.

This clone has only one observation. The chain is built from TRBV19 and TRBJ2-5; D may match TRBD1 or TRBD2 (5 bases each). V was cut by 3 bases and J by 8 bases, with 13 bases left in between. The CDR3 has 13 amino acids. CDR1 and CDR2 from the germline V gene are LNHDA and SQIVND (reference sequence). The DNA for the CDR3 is TGTGCCAGTAGTATGACGGAGAGGGGAACCCAGTACTTC. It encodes CASSMTERGTQYF.

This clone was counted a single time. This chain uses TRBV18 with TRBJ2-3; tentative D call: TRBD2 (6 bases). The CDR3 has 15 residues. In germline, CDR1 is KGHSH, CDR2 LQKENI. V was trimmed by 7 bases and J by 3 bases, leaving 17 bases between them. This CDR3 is CASLASGGRTDTQYF. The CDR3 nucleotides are TGTGCCAGCTTGGCCTCCGGGGGTAGGACAGATACGCAGTATTTT.

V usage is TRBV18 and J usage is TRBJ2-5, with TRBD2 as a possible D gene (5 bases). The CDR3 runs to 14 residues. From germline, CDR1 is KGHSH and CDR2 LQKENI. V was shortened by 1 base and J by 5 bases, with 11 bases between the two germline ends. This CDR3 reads CASSPRSGGETQYF. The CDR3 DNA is TGTGCCAGCTCACCACGTTCAGGAGGCGAGACCCAGTACTTC.

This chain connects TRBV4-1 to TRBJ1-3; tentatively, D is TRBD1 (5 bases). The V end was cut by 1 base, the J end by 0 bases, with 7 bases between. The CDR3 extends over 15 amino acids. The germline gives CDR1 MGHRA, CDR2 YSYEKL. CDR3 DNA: TGCGCCAGCAGCCAAGCGGGGGGCTCTGGAAACACCATATATTTT. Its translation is CASSQAGGSGNTIYF.

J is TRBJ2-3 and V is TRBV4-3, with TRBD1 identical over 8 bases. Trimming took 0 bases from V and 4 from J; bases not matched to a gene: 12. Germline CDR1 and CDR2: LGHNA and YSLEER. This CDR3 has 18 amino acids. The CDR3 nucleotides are TGCGCCAGCAGCCAAGATTTGCCGGGACAGGTATTGGCAGATACGCAGTATTTT. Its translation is CASSQDLPGQVLADTQYF.

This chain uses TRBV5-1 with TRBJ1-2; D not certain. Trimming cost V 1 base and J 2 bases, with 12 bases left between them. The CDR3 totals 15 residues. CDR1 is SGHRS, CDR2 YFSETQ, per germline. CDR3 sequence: CASSLSPSPNYGYTF. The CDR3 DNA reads TGCGCCAGCAGCTTGTCTCCCAGCCCGAACTATGGCTACACCTTC.

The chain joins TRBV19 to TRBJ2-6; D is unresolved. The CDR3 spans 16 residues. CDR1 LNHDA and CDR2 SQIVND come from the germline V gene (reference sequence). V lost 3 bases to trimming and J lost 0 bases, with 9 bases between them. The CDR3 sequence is CASSIRQLSGANVLTF. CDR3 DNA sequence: TGTGCCAGTAGTATTCGCCAGCTCTCTGGGGCCAACGTCCTGACTTTC.